This T cell receptor beta chain was captured in a study of PD-1 blockade in classical Hodgkin lymphoma. Each patient experienced a relapse that followed autologous stem cell transplantation, and brentuximab vedotin exposure varied. From germline, CDR1 is SGHVS and CDR2 FQNEAQ. The CDR3 extends over 15 amino acids. The junction had 7 bases not matched to a gene; V was cut back by 1 base and J by 4 bases. The data were produced by immunoSEQ multiplex PCR, yet TCRdb's version contains in-frame clones alone and is incomplete. The table has 150,000 or so clones, around 84% seen once; the top ten hold 7.5% to 9.5%.

The TCR originated in a human donor with classical Hodgkin lymphoma. The chain has TRBV7-8 and TRBJ2-7, with 7 bases that match TRBD1. Source: peripheral blood mononuclear cells (PBMCs), taken before the second cycle of nivolumab. CDR3 protein: CASSLGQGQAYEQYF. CDR3 in DNA: TGTGCCAGCAGCTTAGGACAGGGCCAGGCGTACGAGCAGTACTTC.